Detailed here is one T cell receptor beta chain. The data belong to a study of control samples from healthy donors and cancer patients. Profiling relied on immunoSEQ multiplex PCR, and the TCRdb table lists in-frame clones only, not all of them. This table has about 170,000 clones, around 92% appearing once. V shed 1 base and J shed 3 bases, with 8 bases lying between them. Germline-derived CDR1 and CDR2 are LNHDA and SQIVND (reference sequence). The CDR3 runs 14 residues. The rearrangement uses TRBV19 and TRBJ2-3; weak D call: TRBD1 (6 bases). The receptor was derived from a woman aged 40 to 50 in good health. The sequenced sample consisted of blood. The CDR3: CASSIGTDTDTQYF. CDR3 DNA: TGTGCCAGTAGTATAGGGACAGATACAGATACGCAGTATTTT.